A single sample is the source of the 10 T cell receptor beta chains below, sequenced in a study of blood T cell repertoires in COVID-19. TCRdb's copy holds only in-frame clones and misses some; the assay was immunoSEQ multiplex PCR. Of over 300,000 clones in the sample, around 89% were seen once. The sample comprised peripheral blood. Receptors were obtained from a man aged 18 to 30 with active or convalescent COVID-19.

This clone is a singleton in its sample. The CDR3 DNA reads as TGCGCCAGCAGCTGGGGGACAGGGGGCGCGTACGAGCAGTACTTC. Translated: CASSWGTGGAYEQYF. The chain combines TRBV5-1 with TRBJ2-7; TRBD1 matches at 12 bases. This CDR3 region has 15 residues. Germline lookup yields CDR1 SGHRS and CDR2 YFSETQ. V shed 3 bases and J 4 bases; nucleotides not matched to a gene: 5.

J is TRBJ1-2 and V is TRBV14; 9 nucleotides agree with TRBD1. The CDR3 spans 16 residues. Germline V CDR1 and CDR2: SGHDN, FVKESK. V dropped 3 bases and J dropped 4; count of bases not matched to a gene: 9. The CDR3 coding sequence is TGTGCCAGCAGCCACATATCCGACAGGGGGGTCTATGGCTACACCTTC. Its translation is CASSHISDRGVYGYTF.

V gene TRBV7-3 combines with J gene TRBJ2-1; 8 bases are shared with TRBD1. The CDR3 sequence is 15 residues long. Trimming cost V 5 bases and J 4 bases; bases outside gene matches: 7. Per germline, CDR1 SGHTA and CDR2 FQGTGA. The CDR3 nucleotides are TGTGCCAGCAGCCCGGGGACAGGACAGTACAATGAGCAGTTCTTC. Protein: CASSPGTGQYNEQFF.

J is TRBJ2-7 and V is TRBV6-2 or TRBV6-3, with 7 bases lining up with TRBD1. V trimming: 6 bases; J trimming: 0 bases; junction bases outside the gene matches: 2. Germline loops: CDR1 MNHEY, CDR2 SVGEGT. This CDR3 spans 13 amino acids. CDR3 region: CASSGTDSYEQYF. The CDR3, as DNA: TGTGCCAGCAGCGGGACAGACTCCTACGAGCAGTACTTC.

The CDR3 nucleotides are TGTGCCAGTAGTCTTAGGACAGGGGTAGAGACCCAGTACTTC. It specifies CASSLRTGVETQYF. The chain combines TRBV19 with TRBJ2-5, with TRBD1 matching over 9 bases. The CDR3 runs 14 residues. Trimming removed 5 bases from V and 4 bases from J; junction bases left unmatched: 5. The germline gives CDR1 LNHDA, CDR2 SQIVND (reference sequence).

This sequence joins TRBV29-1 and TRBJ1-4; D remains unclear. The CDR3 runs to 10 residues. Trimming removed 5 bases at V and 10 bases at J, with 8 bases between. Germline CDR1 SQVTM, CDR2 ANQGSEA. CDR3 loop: CSVLVGKLFF. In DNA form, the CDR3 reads TGCAGCGTTTTGGTCGGAAAACTGTTTTTT.

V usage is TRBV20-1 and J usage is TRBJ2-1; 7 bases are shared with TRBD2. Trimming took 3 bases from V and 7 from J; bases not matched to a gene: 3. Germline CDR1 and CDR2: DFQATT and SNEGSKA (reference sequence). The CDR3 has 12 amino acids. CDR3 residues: CSASLAVNEQFF. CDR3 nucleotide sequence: TGCAGTGCTAGTCTAGCGGTGAATGAGCAGTTCTTC.

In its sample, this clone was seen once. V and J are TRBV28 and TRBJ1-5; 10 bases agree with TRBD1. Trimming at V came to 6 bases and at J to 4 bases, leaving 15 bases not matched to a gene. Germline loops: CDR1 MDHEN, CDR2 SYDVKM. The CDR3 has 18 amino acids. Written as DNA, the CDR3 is TGTGCCAGCAGCTATAACAACCGACAGGGGGCCGGGAATCAGCCCCAGCATTTT. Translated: CASSYNNRQGAGNQPQHF.

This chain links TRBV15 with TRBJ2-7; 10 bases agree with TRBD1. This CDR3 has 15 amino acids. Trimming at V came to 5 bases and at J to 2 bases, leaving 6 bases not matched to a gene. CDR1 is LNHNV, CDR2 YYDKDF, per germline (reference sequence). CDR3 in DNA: TGTGCCACCAGCGCCCCCGGGACAGGGGCCTACGAGCAGTACTTC. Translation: CATSAPGTGAYEQYF.

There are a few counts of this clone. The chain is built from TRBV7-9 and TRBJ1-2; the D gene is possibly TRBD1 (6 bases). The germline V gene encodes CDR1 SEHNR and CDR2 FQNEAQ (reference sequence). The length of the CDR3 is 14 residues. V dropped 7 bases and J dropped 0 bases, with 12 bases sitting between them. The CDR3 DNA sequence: TGTGCCAGCATCCCAGACAGGCCTAACTATGGCTACACCTTC. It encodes CASIPDRPNYGYTF.